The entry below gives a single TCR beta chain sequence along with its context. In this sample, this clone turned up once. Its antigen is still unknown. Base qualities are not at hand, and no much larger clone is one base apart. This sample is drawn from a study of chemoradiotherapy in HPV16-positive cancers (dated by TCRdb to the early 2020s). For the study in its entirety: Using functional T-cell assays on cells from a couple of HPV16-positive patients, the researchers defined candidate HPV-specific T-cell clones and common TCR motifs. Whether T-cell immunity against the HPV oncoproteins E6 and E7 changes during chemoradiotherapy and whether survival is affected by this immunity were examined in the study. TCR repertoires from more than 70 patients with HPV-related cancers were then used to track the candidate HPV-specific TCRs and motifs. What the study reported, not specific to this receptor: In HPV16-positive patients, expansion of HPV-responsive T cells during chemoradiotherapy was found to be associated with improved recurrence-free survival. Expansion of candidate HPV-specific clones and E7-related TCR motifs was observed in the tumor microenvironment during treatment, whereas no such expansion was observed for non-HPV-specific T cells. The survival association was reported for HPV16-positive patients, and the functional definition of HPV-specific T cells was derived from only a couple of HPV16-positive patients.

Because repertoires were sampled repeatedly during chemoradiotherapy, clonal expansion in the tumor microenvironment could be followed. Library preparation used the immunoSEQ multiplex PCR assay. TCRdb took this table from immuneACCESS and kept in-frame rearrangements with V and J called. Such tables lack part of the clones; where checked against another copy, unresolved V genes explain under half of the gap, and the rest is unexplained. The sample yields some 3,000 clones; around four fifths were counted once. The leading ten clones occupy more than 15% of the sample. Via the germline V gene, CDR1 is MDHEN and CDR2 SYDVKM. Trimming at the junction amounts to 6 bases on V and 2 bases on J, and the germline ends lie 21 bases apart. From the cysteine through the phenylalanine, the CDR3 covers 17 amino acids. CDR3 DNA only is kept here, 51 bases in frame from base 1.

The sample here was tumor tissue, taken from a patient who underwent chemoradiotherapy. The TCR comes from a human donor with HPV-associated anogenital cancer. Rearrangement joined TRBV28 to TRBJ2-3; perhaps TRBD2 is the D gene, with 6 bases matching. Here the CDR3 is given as CASSTAGLLRSTDTQYF. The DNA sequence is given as TGTGCCAGCAGCACCGCGGGACTCCTTCGTTCCACAGATACGCAGTATTTT. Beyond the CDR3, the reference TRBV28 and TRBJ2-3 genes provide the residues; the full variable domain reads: DVKVTQSSRYLVKRTGEKVFLECVQDMDHENMFWYRQDPGLGLRLIYFSYDVKMKEKGDIPEGYSVSREKKERFSLILESASTNQTSMYLCASSTAGLLRSTDTQYFGPGTRLTVL.